The 14 T cell receptor beta chains below come from one sample, sequenced in a study of control samples from healthy donors and cancer patients. This table comes from immunoSEQ multiplex PCR, and its TCRdb copy is limited to in-frame clones, with some not included. Here the sample spans 150,000 to 200,000 clones, about 90% being singletons. The material sequenced was blood. The receptors originated from a man under 40 in good health.

This clone was picked up a small number of times. The rearrangement uses TRBV25-1 and TRBJ2-5, with 8 bases lining up with TRBD1. The CDR3 is 14 residues long. Germline V lookup: CDR1 MGHDK, CDR2 SYGVNS. Losses at the gene ends were 5 bases for V and 2 bases for J; bases not matched to a gene: 4. Here the CDR3 reads CASSLGQGQETQYF. The CDR3 DNA follows: TGTGCCAGCAGTCTAGGACAGGGACAAGAGACCCAGTACTTC.

This clone has a single count. The chain recombines TRBV9 with TRBJ2-1; D possibly corresponds to TRBD2 (5 bases). Germline-derived CDR1 and CDR2 are SGDLS and YYNGEE. This CDR3 comprises 12 residues. V was clipped by 4 bases and J by 9 bases, with 11 bases between them. CDR3 sequence: CASSIIEGEQFF. The CDR3 region has the DNA TGTGCCAGCAGCATCATAGAGGGTGAGCAGTTCTTC.

This sequence joins TRBV7-2 and TRBJ1-5; no clear D. The V end lost 2 bases, the J end lost 3 bases, and 11 bases lay between the germline ends. Per the germline V gene, CDR1 is SGHTA and CDR2 is FQGNSA. The CDR3 totals 15 residues. CDR3 sequence reads: CASSLSGFVNQPQHF. The CDR3 DNA follows: TGTGCCAGCAGCTTATCAGGTTTTGTCAATCAGCCCCAGCATTTT.

The chain recombines TRBV27 with TRBJ1-1; D is unclear. This CDR3 region has 12 residues. Trimming took off 8 bases at V and 7 bases at J, with 14 bases between the two ends. CDR1 MNHEY and CDR2 SMNVEV come from the germline V gene (reference sequence). The CDR3 DNA follows: TGTGCCAGCGGATTGGAGTGGGGTGAAGCTTTCTTT. Translating gives CASGLEWGEAFF.

The chain recombines TRBV16 with TRBJ1-5, with unresolved D. The CDR3 covers 16 residues. Looked up from germline, CDR1 is KGHSY and CDR2 is FQNENV. Trimming shortened V by 1 base and J by 0 bases, and 10 bases separated the two germline ends. The CDR3 protein is CASSQFNLFSNQPQHF. CDR3 nucleotides: TGTGCCAGCAGCCAATTTAACCTCTTTAGCAATCAGCCCCAGCATTTT.

This clone was detected once. In DNA, the CDR3 is TGTGCCAGTAGTCCCACAGGGATCGAGCAGTACTTC. Protein: CASSPTGIEQYF. The chain combines TRBV19 with TRBJ2-7, with D possibly TRBD1 on 6 matching bases. CDR3 size: 12 residues. Germline loops: CDR1 LNHDA, CDR2 SQIVND (reference sequence). Deletions cut 5 bases from V and 6 bases from J, with 11 bases between.

This chain joins TRBV6-5 and TRBJ2-7; 7 positions agree with TRBD2. Germline-derived CDR1 and CDR2 are MNHEY and SVGAGI. Germline trimming cut 8 bases from V and 2 bases from J; bases unmatched to any gene: 6. CDR3 length equals 13 residues. CDR3 sequence: CASHPSGAYEQYF. In DNA form, the CDR3 reads TGTGCCAGCCACCCCAGCGGGGCCTACGAGCAGTACTTC.

The rearrangement joins TRBV6-5 to TRBJ1-1; possible D gene TRBD1, 6 bases. V was cut by 6 bases and J by 5 bases, with 16 bases left in between. Germline V gives CDR1 MNHEY, CDR2 SVGAGI. The length of the CDR3 is 14 residues. CDR3 sequence (DNA): TGTGCCAGCAGCAAGGGGGTATGGAGTACTGAAGCTTTCTTT. Translated, it gives CASSKGVWSTEAFF.

J is TRBJ2-2 and V is TRBV6-5, with 8 bases identical to TRBD2. In germline, CDR1 is MNHEY, CDR2 SVGAGI. Unmatched junction bases numbered 12, after V lost 10 bases and J lost 5 bases. The CDR3 is 15 amino acids. The CDR3 loop reads CATSPGGGRTGELFF. The CDR3 DNA follows: TGTGCCACCTCCCCCGGGGGGGGCCGGACCGGGGAGCTGTTTTTT.

The rearrangement links TRBV2 to TRBJ2-7, with TRBD1 matching 9 bases. The CDR3 contains 14 residues. Germline V gene sequence: CDR1 SNHLY, CDR2 FYNNEI. V lost 5 bases and J lost 3; bases outside the gene matches: 5. This chain's CDR3 is CASSLQGAIYEQYF. In DNA form, the CDR3 reads TGTGCCAGCAGTCTACAGGGGGCCATCTACGAGCAGTACTTC.

As regards this clone: The same CDR3 is also encoded by other DNA sequences in this sample. The J gene is TRBJ2-2, the V gene TRBV27; TRBD1 or TRBD2 may be the D gene (6 bases each). Trimming took off 3 bases at V and 7 bases at J, with 12 bases between the two ends. CDR1 is MNHEY, CDR2 SMNVEV, per germline (reference sequence). The CDR3 runs to 14 residues. The CDR3 nucleotides read TGTGCCAGCAGTTTTGGGGGGCTGGGCGGGGAGCTGTTTTTT. It translates to CASSFGGLGGELFF.

This chain connects TRBV4-1 to TRBJ2-7; D unclear. Trimming stripped 4 bases from V and 3 bases from J, with 16 bases between. Looked up from germline, CDR1 is MGHRA and CDR2 is YSYEKL. The CDR3 totals 15 residues. The CDR3 here is CASSPGRGPVYEQYF. The CDR3, as DNA: TGCGCCAGCAGCCCAGGACGTGGGCCGGTCTACGAGCAGTACTTC.

CDR3 coding DNA: TGTGCCAGCAGCGATGGGACAGGGCGAAAAGAGGACGAGCAGTACTTC. This sequence encodes CASSDGTGRKEDEQYF. This chain connects TRBV6-2 or TRBV6-3 to TRBJ2-7, with 9 bases aligning to TRBD1. J lost 5 bases, V lost 6 bases, and 14 bases had no gene match. Germline V gene lookup returns CDR1 MNHEY and CDR2 SVGEGT. CDR3 length: 16 residues.

This clone was picked up one time. The chain uses TRBV30 and TRBJ2-2; D gene unclear. V shed 5 bases and J shed 1 base, with 5 bases lying between them. Germline CDR1 GTSNPN, CDR2 SVGIG (reference sequence). This CDR3 has 12 amino acids. CDR3 sequence: CAWGENTGELFF. CDR3 DNA sequence: TGTGCCTGGGGGGAGAACACCGGGGAGCTGTTTTTT. Filled out from reference TRBV30 and TRBJ2-2, the complete variable domain reads SQTIHQWPATLVQPVGSPLSLECTVEGTSNPNLYWYRQAAGRGLQLLFYSVGIGQISSEVPQNLSASRPQDRQFILSSKKLLLSDSGFYLCAWGENTGELFFGEGSRLTVL.